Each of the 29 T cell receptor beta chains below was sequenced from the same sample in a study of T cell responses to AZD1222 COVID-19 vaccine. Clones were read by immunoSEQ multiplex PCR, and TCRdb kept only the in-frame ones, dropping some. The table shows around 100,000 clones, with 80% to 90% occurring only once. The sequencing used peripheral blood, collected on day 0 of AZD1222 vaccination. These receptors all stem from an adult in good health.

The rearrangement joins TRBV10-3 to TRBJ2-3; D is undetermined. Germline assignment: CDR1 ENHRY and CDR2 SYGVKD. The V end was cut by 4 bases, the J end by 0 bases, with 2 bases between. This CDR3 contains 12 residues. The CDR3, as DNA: TGTGCCATCAGTGGTAGCACAGATACGCAGTATTTT. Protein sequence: CAISGSTDTQYF.

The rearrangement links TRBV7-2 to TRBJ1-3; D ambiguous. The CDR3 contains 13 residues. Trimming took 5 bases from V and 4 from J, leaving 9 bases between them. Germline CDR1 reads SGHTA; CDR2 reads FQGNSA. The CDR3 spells CASSRGRGNTIYF. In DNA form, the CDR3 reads TGTGCCAGCAGCCGAGGACGGGGAAACACCATATATTTT. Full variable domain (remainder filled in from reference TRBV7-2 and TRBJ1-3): GAGVSQSPSNKVTEKGKDVELRCDPISGHTALYWYRQSLGQGLEFLIYFQGNSAPDKSGLPSDRFSAERTGGSVSTLTIQRTQQEDSAVYLCASSRGRGNTIYFGEGSWLTVV.

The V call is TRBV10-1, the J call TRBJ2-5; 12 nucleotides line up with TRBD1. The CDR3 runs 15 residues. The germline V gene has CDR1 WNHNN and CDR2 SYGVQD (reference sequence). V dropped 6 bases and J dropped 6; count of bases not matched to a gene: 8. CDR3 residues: CASSRDRGRVKTQYF. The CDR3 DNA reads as TGCGCCAGCAGCCGGGACAGGGGGCGCGTAAAGACCCAGTACTTC.

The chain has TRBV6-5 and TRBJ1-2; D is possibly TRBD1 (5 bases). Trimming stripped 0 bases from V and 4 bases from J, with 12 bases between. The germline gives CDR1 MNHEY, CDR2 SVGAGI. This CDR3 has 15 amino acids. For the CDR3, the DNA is TGTGCCAGCAGTTACTCCCGGGGCCTACTCTATGGCTACACCTTC. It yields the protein CASSYSRGLLYGYTF.

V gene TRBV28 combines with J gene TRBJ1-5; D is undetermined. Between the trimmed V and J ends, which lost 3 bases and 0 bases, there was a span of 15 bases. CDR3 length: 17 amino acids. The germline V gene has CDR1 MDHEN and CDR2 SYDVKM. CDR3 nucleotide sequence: TGTGCCAGCAGTTTTTCCCCGGAGGGTTATAGCAATCAGCCCCAGCATTTT. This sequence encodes CASSFSPEGYSNQPQHF.

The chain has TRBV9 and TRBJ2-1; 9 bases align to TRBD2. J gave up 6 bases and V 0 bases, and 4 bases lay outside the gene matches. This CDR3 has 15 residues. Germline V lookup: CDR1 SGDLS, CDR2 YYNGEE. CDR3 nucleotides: TGTGCCAGCAGCGTAGGCGCGGGGGGGCCCAATGAGCAGTTCTTC. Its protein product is CASSVGAGGPNEQFF.

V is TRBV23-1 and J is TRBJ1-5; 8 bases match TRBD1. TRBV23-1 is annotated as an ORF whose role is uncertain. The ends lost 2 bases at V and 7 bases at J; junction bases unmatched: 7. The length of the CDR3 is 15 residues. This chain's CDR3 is CASSQPGTGRQPQHF. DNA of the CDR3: TGCGCCAGCAGTCAACCCGGGACAGGCCGACAGCCCCAGCATTTT.

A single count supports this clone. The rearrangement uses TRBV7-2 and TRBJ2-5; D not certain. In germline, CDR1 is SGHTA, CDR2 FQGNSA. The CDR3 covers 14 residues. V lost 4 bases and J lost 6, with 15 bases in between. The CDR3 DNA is TGTGCCAGCAGCTCCACCATACCCGCCCAGACCCAGTACTTC. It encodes CASSSTIPAQTQYF. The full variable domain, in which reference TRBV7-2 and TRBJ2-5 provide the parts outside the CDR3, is GAGVSQSPSNKVTEKGKDVELRCDPISGHTALYWYRQSLGQGLEFLIYFQGNSAPDKSGLPSDRFSAERTGGSVSTLTIQRTQQEDSAVYLCASSSTIPAQTQYFGPGTRLLVL.

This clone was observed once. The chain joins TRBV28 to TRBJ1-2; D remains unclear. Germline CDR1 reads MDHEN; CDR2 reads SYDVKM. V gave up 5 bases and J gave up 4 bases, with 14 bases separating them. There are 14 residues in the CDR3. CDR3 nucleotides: TGTGCCAGCAGTCCCGCCCCGGACGGCTATGGCTACACCTTC. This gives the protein CASSPAPDGYGYTF.

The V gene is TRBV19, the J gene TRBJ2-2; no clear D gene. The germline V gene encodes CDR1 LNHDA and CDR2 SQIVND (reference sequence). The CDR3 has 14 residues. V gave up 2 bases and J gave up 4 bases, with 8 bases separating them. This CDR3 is CASSILTATGELFF. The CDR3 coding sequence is TGTGCCAGTAGTATATTGACCGCCACCGGGGAGCTGTTTTTT.

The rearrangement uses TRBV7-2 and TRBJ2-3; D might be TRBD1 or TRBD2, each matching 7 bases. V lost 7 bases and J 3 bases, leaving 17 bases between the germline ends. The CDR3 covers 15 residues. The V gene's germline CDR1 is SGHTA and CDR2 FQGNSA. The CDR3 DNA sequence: TGTGCCAGCACCCCCCGGCAGGGGGGGACAGATACGCAGTATTTT. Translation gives CASTPRQGGTDTQYF.

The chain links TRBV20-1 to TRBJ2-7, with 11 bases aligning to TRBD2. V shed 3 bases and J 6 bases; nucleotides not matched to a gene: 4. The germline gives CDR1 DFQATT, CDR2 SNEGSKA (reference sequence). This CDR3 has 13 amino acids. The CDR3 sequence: CSASGGTSGEQYF. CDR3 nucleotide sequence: TGCAGTGCTAGTGGGGGGACTAGCGGCGAGCAGTACTTC.

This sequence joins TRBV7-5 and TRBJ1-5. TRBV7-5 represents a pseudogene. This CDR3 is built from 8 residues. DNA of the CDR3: TGTCTTTATCAGCCCCAGCATTTT. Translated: CLYQPQHF.

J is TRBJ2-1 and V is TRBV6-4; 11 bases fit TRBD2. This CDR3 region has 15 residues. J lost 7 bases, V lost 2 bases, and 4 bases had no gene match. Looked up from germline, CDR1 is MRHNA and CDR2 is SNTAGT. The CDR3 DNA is TGTGCCAGCAGTGACGGAACTAGCGGGAGAAATGAGCAGTTCTTC. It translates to CASSDGTSGRNEQFF.

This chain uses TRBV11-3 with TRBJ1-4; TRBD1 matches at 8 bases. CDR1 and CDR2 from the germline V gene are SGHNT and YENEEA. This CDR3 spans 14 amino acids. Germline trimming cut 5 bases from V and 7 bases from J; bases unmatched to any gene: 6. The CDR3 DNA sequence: TGTGCCAGCAGCCAGGGGACAGGACCTGAAAAACTGTTTTTT. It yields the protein CASSQGTGPEKLFF. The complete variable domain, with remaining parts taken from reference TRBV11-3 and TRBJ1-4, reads EAGVVQSPRYKIIEKKQPVAFWCNPISGHNTLYWYLQNLGQGPELLIRYENEEAVDDSQLPKDRFSAERLKGVDSTLKIQPAELGDSAVYLCASSQGTGPEKLFFGSGTQLSVL.

CDR3 region: CASSNPGTSGANEQFF. The CDR3 DNA reads TGTGCCAGCAGCAACCCCGGGACTAGCGGGGCGAATGAGCAGTTCTTC. V and J are TRBV7-2 and TRBJ2-1; TRBD2 aligns across 13 bases. The CDR3 extends over 16 amino acids. The germline V gene has CDR1 SGHTA and CDR2 FQGNSA. The V segment lost 5 bases and the J segment 7 bases; nucleotides outside the gene matches: 8.

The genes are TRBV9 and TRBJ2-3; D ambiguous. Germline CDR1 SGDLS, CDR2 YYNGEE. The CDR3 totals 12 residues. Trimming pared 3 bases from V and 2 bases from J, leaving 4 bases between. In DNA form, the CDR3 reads TGTGCCAGCAGCGCCTACACAGATACGCAGTATTTT. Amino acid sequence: CASSAYTDTQYF.

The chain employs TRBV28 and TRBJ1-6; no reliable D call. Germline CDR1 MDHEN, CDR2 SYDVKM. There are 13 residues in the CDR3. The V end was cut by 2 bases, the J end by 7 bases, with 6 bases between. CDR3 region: CASSLPLNSPLHF. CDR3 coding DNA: TGTGCCAGCAGTTTACCACTGAATTCACCCCTCCACTTT. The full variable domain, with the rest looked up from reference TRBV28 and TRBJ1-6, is DVKVTQSSRYLVKRTGEKVFLECVQDMDHENMFWYRQDPGLGLRLIYFSYDVKMKEKGDIPEGYSVSREKKERFSLILESASTNQTSMYLCASSLPLNSPLHFGNGTRLTVT.

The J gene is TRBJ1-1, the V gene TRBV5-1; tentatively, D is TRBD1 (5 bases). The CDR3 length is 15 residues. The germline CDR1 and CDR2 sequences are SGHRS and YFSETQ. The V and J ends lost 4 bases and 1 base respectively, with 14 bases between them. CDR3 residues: CASSPRDGGNTEAFF. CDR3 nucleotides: TGCGCCAGCAGCCCCAGGGACGGTGGGAACACTGAAGCTTTCTTT.

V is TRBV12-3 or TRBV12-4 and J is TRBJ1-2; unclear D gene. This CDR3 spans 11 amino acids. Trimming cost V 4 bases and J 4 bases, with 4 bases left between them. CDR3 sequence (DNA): TGTGCCAGCAGTTCGGTCTATGGCTACACCTTC. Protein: CASSSVYGYTF.

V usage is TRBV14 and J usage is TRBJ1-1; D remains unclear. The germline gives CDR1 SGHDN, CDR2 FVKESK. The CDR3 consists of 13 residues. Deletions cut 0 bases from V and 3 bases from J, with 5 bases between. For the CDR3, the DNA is TGTGCCAGCAGCCAAGATTTTCACACTGAAGCTTTCTTT. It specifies CASSQDFHTEAFF.

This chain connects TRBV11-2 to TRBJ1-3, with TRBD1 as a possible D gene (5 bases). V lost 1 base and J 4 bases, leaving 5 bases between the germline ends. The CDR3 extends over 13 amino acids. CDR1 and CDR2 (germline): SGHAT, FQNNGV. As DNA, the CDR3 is TGTGCCAGCAGCTTAGGACAGGGAAACACCATATATTTT. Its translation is CASSLGQGNTIYF.

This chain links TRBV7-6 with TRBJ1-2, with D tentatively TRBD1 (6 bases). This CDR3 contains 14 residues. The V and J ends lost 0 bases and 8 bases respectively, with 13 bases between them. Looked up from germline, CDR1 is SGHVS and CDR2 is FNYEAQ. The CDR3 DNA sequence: TGTGCCAGCAGCTTAGCGGGGGGGGCTTTGGGCTACACCTTC. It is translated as CASSLAGGALGYTF.

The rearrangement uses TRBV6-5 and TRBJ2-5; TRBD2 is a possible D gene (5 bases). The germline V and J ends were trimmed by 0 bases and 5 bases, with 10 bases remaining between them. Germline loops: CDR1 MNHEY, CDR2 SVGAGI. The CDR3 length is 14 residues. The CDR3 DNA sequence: TGTGCCAGCAGTTACTCGAGGGTCGGGGAGACCCAGTACTTC. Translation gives CASSYSRVGETQYF.

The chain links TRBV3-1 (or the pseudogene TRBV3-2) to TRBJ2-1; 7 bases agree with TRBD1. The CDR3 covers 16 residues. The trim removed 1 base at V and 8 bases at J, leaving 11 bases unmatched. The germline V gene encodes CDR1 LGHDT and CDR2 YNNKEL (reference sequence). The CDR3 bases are TGTGCCAGCAGCCAAGGTTGGAGACAGGGCGGTGATGAGCAGTTCTTC. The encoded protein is CASSQGWRQGGDEQFF.

The CDR3, as DNA: TGTGCCAGCAGTCCGACAGGGGTGGCAGATACGCAGTATTTT. Protein product: CASSPTGVADTQYF. The chain couples TRBV6-4 to TRBJ2-3; TRBD1 agrees at 8 bases. Trimming removed 5 bases from V and 4 bases from J; junction bases left unmatched: 5. There are 14 residues in the CDR3. The V gene's germline CDR1 is MRHNA and CDR2 SNTAGT.

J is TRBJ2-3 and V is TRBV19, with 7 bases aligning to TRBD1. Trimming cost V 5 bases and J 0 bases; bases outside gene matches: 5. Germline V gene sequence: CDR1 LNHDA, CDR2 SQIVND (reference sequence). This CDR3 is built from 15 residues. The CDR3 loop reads CASSDRQGSTDTQYF. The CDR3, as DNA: TGTGCCAGTAGTGACCGACAGGGAAGCACAGATACGCAGTATTTT.

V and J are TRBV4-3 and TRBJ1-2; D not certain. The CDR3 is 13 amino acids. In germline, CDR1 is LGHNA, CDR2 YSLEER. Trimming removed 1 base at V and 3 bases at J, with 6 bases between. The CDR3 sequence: CASSQGRDYGYTF. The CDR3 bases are TGCGCCAGCAGCCAAGGCAGAGACTATGGCTACACCTTC.

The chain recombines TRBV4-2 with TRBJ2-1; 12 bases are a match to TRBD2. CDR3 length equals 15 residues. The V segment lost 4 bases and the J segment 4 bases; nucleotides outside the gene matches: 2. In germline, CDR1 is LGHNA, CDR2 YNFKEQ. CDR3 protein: CASSPTSGGYNEQFF. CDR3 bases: TGTGCCAGCAGCCCGACTAGCGGGGGATACAATGAGCAGTTCTTC.